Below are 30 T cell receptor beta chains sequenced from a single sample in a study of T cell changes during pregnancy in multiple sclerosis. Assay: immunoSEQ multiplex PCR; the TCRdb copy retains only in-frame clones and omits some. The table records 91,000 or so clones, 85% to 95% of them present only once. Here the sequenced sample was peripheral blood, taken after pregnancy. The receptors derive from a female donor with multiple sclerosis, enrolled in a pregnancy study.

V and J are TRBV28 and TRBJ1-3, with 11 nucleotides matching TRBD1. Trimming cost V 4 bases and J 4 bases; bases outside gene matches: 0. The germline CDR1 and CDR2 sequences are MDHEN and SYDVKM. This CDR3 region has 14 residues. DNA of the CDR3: TGTGCCAGCAGTTGGGACAGGGGGGGAAACACCATATATTTT. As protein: CASSWDRGGNTIYF. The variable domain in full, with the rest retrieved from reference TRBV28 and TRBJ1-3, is DVKVTQSSRYLVKRTGEKVFLECVQDMDHENMFWYRQDPGLGLRLIYFSYDVKMKEKGDIPEGYSVSREKKERFSLILESASTNQTSMYLCASSWDRGGNTIYFGEGSWLTVV.

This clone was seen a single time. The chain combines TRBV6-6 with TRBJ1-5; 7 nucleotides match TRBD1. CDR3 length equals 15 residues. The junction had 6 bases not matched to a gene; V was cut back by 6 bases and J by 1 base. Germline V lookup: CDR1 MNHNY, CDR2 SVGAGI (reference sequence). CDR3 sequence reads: CASRTTGRSNQPQHF. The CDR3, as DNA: TGTGCCAGCAGAACGACAGGGAGGAGCAATCAGCCCCAGCATTTT.

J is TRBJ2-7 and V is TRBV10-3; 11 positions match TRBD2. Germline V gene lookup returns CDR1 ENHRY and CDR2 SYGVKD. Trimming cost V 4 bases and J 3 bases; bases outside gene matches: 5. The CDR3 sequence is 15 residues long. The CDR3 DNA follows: TGTGCCATCAGTGGTGAGACTAGCGGGATCTACGAGCAGTACTTC. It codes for CAISGETSGIYEQYF.

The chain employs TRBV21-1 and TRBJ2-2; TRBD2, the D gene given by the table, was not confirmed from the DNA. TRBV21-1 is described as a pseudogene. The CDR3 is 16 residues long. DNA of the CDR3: TGTGCCAGCAGCAAAGTGGAGGGAGGCAGCACCGGGGAGCTGTTTTTT. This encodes CASSKVEGGSTGELFF.

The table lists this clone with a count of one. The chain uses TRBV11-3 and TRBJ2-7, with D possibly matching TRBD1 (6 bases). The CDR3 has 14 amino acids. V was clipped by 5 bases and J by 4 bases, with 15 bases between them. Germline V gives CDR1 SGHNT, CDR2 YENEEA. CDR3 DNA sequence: TGTGCCAGCAGCCCTACGGGACATCCTTACGAGCAGTACTTC. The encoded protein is CASSPTGHPYEQYF. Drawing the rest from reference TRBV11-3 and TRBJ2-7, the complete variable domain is EAGVVQSPRYKIIEKKQPVAFWCNPISGHNTLYWYLQNLGQGPELLIRYENEEAVDDSQLPKDRFSAERLKGVDSTLKIQPAELGDSAVYLCASSPTGHPYEQYFGPGTRLTVT.

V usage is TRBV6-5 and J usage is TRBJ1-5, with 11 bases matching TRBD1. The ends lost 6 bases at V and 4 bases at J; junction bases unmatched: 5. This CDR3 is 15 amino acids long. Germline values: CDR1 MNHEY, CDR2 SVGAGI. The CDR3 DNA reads TGTGCCAGCAGGTCGGGACAGGGGGAGAATCAGCCCCAGCATTTT. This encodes CASRSGQGENQPQHF.

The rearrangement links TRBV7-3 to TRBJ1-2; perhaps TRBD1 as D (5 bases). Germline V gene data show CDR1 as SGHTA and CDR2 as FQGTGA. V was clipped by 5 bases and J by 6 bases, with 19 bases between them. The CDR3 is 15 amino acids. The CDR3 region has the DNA TGTGCCAGCAGCCCCGCTGGGGGGGGGATAGATGGCTACACCTTC. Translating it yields CASSPAGGGIDGYTF.

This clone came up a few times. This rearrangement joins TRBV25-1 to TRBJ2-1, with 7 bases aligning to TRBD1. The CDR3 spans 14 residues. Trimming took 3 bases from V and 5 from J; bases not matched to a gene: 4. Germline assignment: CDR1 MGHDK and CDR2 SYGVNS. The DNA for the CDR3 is TGTGCCAGCAGTGAGTACAGGGGCCACAATGAGCAGTTCTTC. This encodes CASSEYRGHNEQFF.

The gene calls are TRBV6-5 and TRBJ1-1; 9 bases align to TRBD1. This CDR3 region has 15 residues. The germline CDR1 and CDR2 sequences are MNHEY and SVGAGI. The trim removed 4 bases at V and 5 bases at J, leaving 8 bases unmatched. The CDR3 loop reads CASSSARTGETEAFF. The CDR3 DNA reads TGTGCCAGCAGTTCCGCCCGGACAGGGGAGACTGAAGCTTTCTTT.

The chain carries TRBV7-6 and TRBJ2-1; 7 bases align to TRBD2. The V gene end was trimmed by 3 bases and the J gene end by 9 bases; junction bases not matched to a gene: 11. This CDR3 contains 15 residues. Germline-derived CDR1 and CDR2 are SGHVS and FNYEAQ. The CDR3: CASSFRLASGGEQFF. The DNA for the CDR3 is TGTGCCAGCAGCTTCCGACTAGCTAGTGGCGGTGAGCAGTTCTTC.

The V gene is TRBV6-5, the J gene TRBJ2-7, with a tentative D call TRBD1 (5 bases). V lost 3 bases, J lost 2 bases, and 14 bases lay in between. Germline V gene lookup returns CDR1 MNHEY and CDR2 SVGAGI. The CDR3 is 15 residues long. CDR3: CASSYVPVGAYEQYF. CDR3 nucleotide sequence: TGTGCCAGCAGTTATGTTCCTGTAGGGGCCTACGAGCAGTACTTC.

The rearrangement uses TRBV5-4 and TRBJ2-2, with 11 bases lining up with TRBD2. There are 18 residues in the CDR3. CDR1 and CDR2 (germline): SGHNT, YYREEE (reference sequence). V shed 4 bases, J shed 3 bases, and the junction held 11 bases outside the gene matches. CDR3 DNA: TGTGCCAGCAGCCCGTCCTTAACTAGCGGGGGAGACACCGGGGAGCTGTTTTTT. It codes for CASSPSLTSGGDTGELFF.

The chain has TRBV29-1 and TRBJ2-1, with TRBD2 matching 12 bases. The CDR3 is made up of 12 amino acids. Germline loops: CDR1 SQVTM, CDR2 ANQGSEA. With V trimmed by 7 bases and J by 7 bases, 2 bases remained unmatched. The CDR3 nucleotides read TGCAGCGGGCTAGCGGGAGGGAATGAGCAGTTCTTC. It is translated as CSGLAGGNEQFF.

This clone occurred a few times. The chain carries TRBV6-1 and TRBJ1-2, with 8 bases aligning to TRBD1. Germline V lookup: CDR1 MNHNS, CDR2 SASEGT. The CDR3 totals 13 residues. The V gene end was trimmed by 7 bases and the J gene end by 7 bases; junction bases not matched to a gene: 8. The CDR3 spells CASKAGGIGGYTF. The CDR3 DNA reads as TGTGCCAGCAAAGCAGGGGGCATAGGTGGCTACACCTTC.

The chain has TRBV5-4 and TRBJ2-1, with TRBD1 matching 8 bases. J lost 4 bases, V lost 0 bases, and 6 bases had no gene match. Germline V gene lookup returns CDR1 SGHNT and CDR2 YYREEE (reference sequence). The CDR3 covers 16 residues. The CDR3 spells CASSLGLRDRYNEQFF. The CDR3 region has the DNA TGTGCCAGCAGCTTGGGTCTCCGGGACAGGTACAATGAGCAGTTCTTC. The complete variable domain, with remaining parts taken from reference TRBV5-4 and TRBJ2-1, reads ETGVTQSPTHLIKTRGQQVTLRCSSQSGHNTVSWYQQALGQGPQFIFQYYREEENGRGNFPPRFSGLQFPNYSSELNVNALELDDSALYLCASSLGLRDRYNEQFFGPGTRLTVL.

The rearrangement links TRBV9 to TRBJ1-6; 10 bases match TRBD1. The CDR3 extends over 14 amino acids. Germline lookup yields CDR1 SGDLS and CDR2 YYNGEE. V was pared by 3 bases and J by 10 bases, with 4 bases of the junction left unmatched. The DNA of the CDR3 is TGTGCCAGCAGCGGACAGGGGGCCGGGTCACCCCTCCACTTT. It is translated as CASSGQGAGSPLHF.

The CDR3 reads CASSGDRVTDTQYF. CDR3 in DNA: TGTGCCAGCAGCGGAGACAGGGTCACAGATACGCAGTATTTT. The chain recombines TRBV7-9 with TRBJ2-3, with 7 bases aligning to TRBD1. CDR1 is SEHNR, CDR2 FQNEAQ, per germline (reference sequence). There are 14 residues in the CDR3. Losses at the gene ends were 5 bases for V and 2 bases for J; bases not matched to a gene: 4.

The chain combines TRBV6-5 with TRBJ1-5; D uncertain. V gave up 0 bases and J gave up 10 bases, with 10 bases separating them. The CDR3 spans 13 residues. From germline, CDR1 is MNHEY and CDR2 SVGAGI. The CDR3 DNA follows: TGTGCCAGCAGTTACTCAGGCACTATTCCCCAGCATTTT. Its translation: CASSYSGTIPQHF.

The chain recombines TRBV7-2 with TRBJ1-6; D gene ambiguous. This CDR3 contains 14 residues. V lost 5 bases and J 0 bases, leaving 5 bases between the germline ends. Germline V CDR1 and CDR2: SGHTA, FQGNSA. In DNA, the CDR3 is TGTGCCAGCAGCATGAGCTCCTATAATTCACCCCTCCACTTT. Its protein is CASSMSSYNSPLHF.

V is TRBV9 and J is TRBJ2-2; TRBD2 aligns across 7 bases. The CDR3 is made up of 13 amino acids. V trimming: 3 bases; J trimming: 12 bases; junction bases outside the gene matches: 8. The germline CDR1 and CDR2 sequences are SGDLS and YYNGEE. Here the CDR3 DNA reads TGTGCCAGCAGCGCCGATGGGGGAGGGAAGCTGTTTTTT. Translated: CASSADGGGKLFF.

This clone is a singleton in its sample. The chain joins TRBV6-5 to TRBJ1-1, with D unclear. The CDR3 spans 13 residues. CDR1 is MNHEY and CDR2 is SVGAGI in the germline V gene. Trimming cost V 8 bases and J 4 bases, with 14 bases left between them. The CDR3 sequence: CASFSAAGTEAFF. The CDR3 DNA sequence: TGTGCCAGCTTCTCGGCAGCGGGCACTGAAGCTTTCTTT.

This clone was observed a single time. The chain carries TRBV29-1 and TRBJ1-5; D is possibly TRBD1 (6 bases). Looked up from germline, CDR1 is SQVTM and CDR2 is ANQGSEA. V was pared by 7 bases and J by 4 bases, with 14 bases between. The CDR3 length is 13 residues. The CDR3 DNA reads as TGCAGCGCCCAGGACAGAAAGAATCAGCCCCAGCATTTT. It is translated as CSAQDRKNQPQHF. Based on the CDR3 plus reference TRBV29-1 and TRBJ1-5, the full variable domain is SAVISQKPSRDICQRGTSLTIQCQVDSQVTMMFWYRQQPGQSLTLIATANQGSEATYESGFVIDKFPISRPNLTFSTLTVSNMSPEDSSIYLCSAQDRKNQPQHFGDGTRLSIL.

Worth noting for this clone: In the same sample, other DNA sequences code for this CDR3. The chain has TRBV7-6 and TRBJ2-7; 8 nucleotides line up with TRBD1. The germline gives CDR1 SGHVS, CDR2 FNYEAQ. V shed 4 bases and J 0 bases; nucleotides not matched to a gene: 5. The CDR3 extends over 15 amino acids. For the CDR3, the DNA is TGTGCCAGCAGCTCTGGGACAGGCAGCTCCTACGAGCAGTACTTC. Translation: CASSSGTGSSYEQYF.

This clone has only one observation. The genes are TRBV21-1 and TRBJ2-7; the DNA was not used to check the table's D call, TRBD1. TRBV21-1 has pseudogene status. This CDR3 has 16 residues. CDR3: CASSAALRDRGGEQYF. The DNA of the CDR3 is TGTGCCAGCAGCGCCGCCCTGAGGGACAGGGGTGGTGAGCAGTACTTC.

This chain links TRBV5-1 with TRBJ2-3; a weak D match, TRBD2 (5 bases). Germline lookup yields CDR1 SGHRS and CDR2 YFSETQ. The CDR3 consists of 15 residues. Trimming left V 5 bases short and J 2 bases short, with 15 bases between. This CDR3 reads CASSLAGRSTDTQYF. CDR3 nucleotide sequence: TGCGCCAGCAGTCTCGCGGGCCGTTCCACAGATACGCAGTATTTT.

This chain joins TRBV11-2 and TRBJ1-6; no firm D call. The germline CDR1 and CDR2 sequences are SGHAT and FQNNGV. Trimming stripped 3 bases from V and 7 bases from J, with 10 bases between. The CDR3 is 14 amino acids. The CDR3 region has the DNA TGTGCCAGCAGCTTTGTGGCGGGGAATTCACCCCTCCACTTT. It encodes CASSFVAGNSPLHF. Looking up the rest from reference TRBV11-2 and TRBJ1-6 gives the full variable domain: EAGVAQSPRYKIIEKRQSVAFWCNPISGHATLYWYQQILGQGPKLLIQFQNNGVVDDSQLPKDRFSAERLKGVDSTLKIQPAKLEDSAVYLCASSFVAGNSPLHFGNGTRLTVT.

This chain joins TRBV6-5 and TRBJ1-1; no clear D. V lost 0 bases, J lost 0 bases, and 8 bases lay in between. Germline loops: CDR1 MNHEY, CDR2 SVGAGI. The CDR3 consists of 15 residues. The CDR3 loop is CASSYSQNLNTEAFF. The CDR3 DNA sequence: TGTGCCAGCAGTTACTCACAGAACTTGAACACTGAAGCTTTCTTT.

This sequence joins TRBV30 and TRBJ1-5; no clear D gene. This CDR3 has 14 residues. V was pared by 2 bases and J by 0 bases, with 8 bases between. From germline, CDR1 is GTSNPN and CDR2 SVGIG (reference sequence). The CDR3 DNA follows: TGTGCCTGGAGTTTGTCCATTAGCAATCAGCCCCAGCATTTT. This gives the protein CAWSLSISNQPQHF.

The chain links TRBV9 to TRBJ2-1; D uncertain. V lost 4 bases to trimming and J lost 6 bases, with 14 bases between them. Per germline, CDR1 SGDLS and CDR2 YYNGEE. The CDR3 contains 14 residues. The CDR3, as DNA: TGTGCCAGCAGCCCCCGACTCGCCTTCAATGAGCAGTTCTTC. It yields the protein CASSPRLAFNEQFF.

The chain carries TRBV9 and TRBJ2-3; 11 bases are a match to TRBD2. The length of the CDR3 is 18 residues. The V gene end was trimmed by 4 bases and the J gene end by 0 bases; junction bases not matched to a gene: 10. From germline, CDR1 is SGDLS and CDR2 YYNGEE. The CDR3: CASSTRGSGGASTDTQYF. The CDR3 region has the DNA TGTGCCAGCAGCACCCGGGGTAGCGGGGGGGCTAGCACAGATACGCAGTATTTT.